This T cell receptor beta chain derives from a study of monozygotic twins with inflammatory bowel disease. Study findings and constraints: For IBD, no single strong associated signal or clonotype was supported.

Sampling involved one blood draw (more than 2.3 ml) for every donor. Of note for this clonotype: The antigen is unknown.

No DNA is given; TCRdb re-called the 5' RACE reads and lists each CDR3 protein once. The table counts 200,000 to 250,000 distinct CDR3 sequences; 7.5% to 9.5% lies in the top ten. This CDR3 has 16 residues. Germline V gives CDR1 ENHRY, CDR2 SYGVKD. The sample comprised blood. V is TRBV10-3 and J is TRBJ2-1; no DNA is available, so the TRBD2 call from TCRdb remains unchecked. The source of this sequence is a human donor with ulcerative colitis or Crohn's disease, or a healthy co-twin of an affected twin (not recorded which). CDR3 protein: CAISESGRASYNEQFF.